The entry below gives a single T cell receptor beta chain sequence along with its context. Its target is unknown. The PCR used 60 Vbeta and 13 Jbeta primers. Libraries were prepared by immunoSEQ multiplex PCR; TCRdb keeps only in-frame clonotypes and omits some of them. Here the sample spans fewer than 70,000 clones, 73% being singletons. From germline, CDR1 is MNHNS and CDR2 SASEGT. The CDR3 spans 18 residues. Losses at the gene ends were 2 bases for V and 4 bases for J; bases not matched to a gene: 11. The data were taken from a study of cytomegalovirus exposure and HLA in healthy donors. Findings and limits, study-wide: V- and J-gene trimming of TCR beta was linked (in a later analysis) to a missense DCLRE1C variant.

The receptor was isolated from a man aged 45-60 years in good health and CMV-seronegative. The rearrangement uses TRBV6-1 and TRBJ2-1; 10 bases match TRBD2. Sequencing was performed on PBMCs. In nucleotides, the CDR3 is TGTGCCAGCAGTGAAAAGTATAGCGGGGGGTTACCTTACAATGAGCAGTTCTTC. This encodes CASSEKYSGGLPYNEQFF.